This is a list of T cell receptor beta chains from one sample in a study of cytomegalovirus exposure and HLA in healthy donors. Clones were read by immunoSEQ multiplex PCR, and TCRdb kept only the in-frame ones, dropping some. The sample has under 120,000 clones; around 80% are singletons. Sample: PBMCs. The receptors come from a woman aged 35 to 49 in good health and CMV-seronegative. Both conserved end residues are part of each CDR3. A D gene is named only where the DNA matches it firmly. Clone size is stated in some rows and not others, as once, few, many or a class when expanded.

J gene: TRBJ2-6; clone size: .; CDR3 length: 16; V gene: TRBV6-6; D gene: .; CDR3 protein: CASSYSSSSGANVLTF; CDR3 DNA: TGTGCCAGCAGTTACTCTTCTAGCTCTGGGGCCAACGTCCTGACTTTC
J gene: TRBJ2-3; clone size: .; CDR3 length: 12; V gene: TRBV7-9; D gene: .; CDR3 protein: CASSPKVDTQYF; CDR3 DNA: TGTGCCAGCAGCCCTAAAGTGGATACGCAGTATTTT
J gene: TRBJ2-7; clone size: once; CDR3 length: 16; V gene: TRBV9; D gene: .; CDR3 protein: CASSVGQAGAIYEQYF; CDR3 DNA: TGTGCCAGCAGCGTAGGACAGGCGGGGGCGATCTACGAGCAGTACTTC
J gene: TRBJ1-1; clone size: .; CDR3 length: 12; V gene: TRBV6-1; D gene: .; CDR3 protein: CATQTGRTEAFF; CDR3 DNA: TGTGCCACGCAGACAGGAAGAACTGAAGCTTTCTTT
J gene: TRBJ2-2; clone size: .; CDR3 length: 15; V gene: TRBV11-3; D gene: .; CDR3 protein: CASSLSRGATGELFF; CDR3 DNA: TGTGCCAGCAGCTTATCCCGGGGGGCCACCGGGGAGCTGTTTTTT
J gene: TRBJ2-2; clone size: .; CDR3 length: 13; V gene: TRBV27; D gene: .; CDR3 protein: CASSPSGSGGLFF; CDR3 DNA: TGTGCCAGCAGTCCGTCCGGGTCGGGTGGGCTGTTTTTT
J gene: TRBJ2-5; clone size: .; CDR3 length: 19; V gene: TRBV15; D gene: TRBD2; CDR3 protein: CATSTTTFRTSRMGETQYF; CDR3 DNA: TGTGCCACCAGCACCACAACTTTCCGGACTAGCCGGATGGGGGAGACCCAGTACTTC
J gene: TRBJ2-7; clone size: .; CDR3 length: 15; V gene: TRBV4-3; D gene: .; CDR3 protein: CASSQGTVTAYEQYF; CDR3 DNA: TGCGCCAGCAGCCAAGGGACAGTGACGGCCTACGAGCAGTACTTC
J gene: TRBJ2-1; clone size: few; CDR3 length: 12; V gene: TRBV27; D gene: .; CDR3 protein: CASSLNYNEQFF; CDR3 DNA: TGTGCCAGCAGTCTAAACTACAATGAGCAGTTCTTC
J gene: TRBJ2-7; clone size: .; CDR3 length: 14; V gene: TRBV6-1; D gene: TRBD1; CDR3 protein: CASSEQGDSYEQYF; CDR3 DNA: TGTGCCAGCAGTGAGCAGGGGGATAGCTACGAGCAGTACTTC
J gene: TRBJ2-7; clone size: few; CDR3 length: 12; V gene: TRBV30; D gene: TRBD2; CDR3 protein: CAWGRDYDEQYF; CDR3 DNA: TGTGCCTGGGGACGGGACTACGACGAGCAGTACTTC
J gene: TRBJ1-3; clone size: .; CDR3 length: 13; V gene: TRBV7-2; D gene: TRBD1; CDR3 protein: CASSTQGRNTIYF; CDR3 DNA: TGTGCCAGCAGCACACAGGGGCGAAACACCATATATTTT
J gene: TRBJ2-1; clone size: .; CDR3 length: 15; V gene: TRBV7-2; D gene: .; CDR3 protein: CASSPRASHYNEQFF; CDR3 DNA: TGTGCCAGCAGCCCGCGGGCGAGTCACTACAACGAGCAGTTCTTC
J gene: TRBJ1-4; clone size: .; CDR3 length: 16; V gene: TRBV7-8; D gene: .; CDR3 protein: CASSLAGRPQGEKLFF; CDR3 DNA: TGTGCCAGCAGCTTAGCTGGGCGGCCGCAGGGTGAAAAACTGTTTTTT
J gene: TRBJ1-1; clone size: .; CDR3 length: 15; V gene: TRBV15; D gene: .; CDR3 protein: CATSLRSSPNTEAFF; CDR3 DNA: TGTGCCACCAGTCTTAGGAGCAGCCCGAACACTGAAGCTTTCTTT
J gene: TRBJ2-1; clone size: .; CDR3 length: 15; V gene: TRBV12-5; D gene: TRBD2; CDR3 protein: CASGLIAGGYNEQFF; CDR3 DNA: TGTGCTAGTGGTTTGATAGCGGGAGGCTACAATGAGCAGTTCTTC
J gene: TRBJ1-1; clone size: .; CDR3 length: 15; V gene: TRBV6-5; D gene: .; CDR3 protein: CASSYSVRGDTEAFF; CDR3 DNA: TGTGCCAGCAGTTACTCCGTCAGGGGTGACACTGAAGCTTTCTTT
J gene: TRBJ2-5; clone size: .; CDR3 length: 15; V gene: TRBV15; D gene: TRBD2; CDR3 protein: CATSRGLAVQETQYF; CDR3 DNA: TGTGCCACCAGTCGGGGACTAGCGGTCCAAGAGACCCAGTACTTC
J gene: TRBJ1-2; clone size: .; CDR3 length: 13; V gene: TRBV5-1; D gene: .; CDR3 protein: CASSLSRGDGYTF; CDR3 DNA: TGCGCCAGCAGCTTGAGCCGGGGAGATGGCTACACCTTC
J gene: TRBJ1-5; clone size: few; CDR3 length: 12; V gene: TRBV7-9; D gene: .; CDR3 protein: CASSLTDQPQHF; CDR3 DNA: TGTGCCAGCAGCTTAACTGATCAGCCCCAGCATTTT